These 4 T cell receptor beta chains came from one sample sequenced in a study of regulatory T cells in long-lasting Graves disease. Time point in this sample: newly diagnosed GD, antithyroid drugs for less than 3 months. RNA isolated from PBMCs was used to make the TCR library. Libraries of TCR beta came from iRepertoire HTBI primers plus Arm-PCR of CDR3 regions. TCRdb reprocessed the multiplex PCR reads with MiXCR, giving one entry per CDR3 protein. The sample holds 300,000 to 400,000 distinct CDR3 sequences, over 15% seen once. The same sample was also studied in work on T cells in Graves' hyperthyroidism and ophthalmopathy.

The sequencing used peripheral blood mononuclear cells (PBMCs), collected at new diagnosis, from a patient treated with antithyroid drugs. Every receptor here comes from a middle-aged man with Graves disease.

The chain is built from TRBV28 and TRBJ2-5; tentatively, D is TRBD1 (6 bases). CDR3 length: 13 amino acids. The V and J ends lost 4 bases and 5 bases respectively, with 11 bases between them. CDR1 and CDR2 (germline): MDHEN, SYDVKM. The CDR3 DNA reads TGTGCCAGCAGTTCCTCCGACAGGGAGACCCAGTACTTC. This codes for CASSSSDRETQYF.

This clonotype was detected many times. The chain is built from TRBV18 and TRBJ2-7; possible D gene TRBD1, 6 bases. Trimming pared 4 bases from V and 6 bases from J, leaving 10 bases between. The CDR3 sequence is 12 residues long. Germline V gene data show CDR1 as KGHSH and CDR2 as LQKENI. This CDR3 is CASSRGGSEQYF. The CDR3 DNA sequence: TGTGCCAGCTCACGAGGGGGTAGCGAGCAGTACTTC. Full variable domain (rest looked up from reference TRBV18 and TRBJ2-7): NAGVMQNPRHLVRRRGQEARLRCSPMKGHSHVYWYRQLPEEGLKFMVYLQKENIIDESGMPKERFSAEFPKEGPSILRIQQVVRGDSAAYFCASSRGGSEQYFGPGTRLTVT.

This clonotype was picked up one time. A much more abundant neighbour one base away suggests this may be a read error. This is likely a read error, given that the CDR3 carries no conserved phenylalanine or tryptophan at its end. This chain uses TRBV7-3 with TRBJ2-6; 8 bases map to TRBD2. In germline, CDR1 is SGHTA, CDR2 FQGTGA. The V gene end was trimmed by 5 bases and the J gene end by 3 bases; junction bases not matched to a gene: 12. CDR3 length: 18 residues. The DNA for the CDR3 is TGTGCCAGCAGCCCCGGGACACTACGGGGGGGTGGGGCCAACGTCCTGACTCTC. Translating gives CASSPGTLRGGGANVLTL.

This clonotype was seen only a few times. A far larger clone differs by one base, so this is likely a read error. J is TRBJ2-3 and V is TRBV12-3 or TRBV12-4, with D maybe TRBD1 (6 bases). Matching the DNA end better, TRBJ2-7 makes the J call doubtful. CDR3 size: 16 residues. The DNA for the CDR3 is TGTGCCAGCAGTTACAACGTGGGGACACCAGAAAATGAGCAGTACTTC. Translation: CASSYNVGTPENEQYF.